This T cell receptor (beta chain) was obtained from a study of T-cell reconstitution after alpha-beta-depleted transplantation in children. V was clipped by 7 bases and J by 1 base, with 21 bases between them. This CDR3 region has 17 residues. Germline CDR1 KGHDR, CDR2 SFDVKD. Unique molecular identifiers featured in how the TCRbeta library was prepared. TCRdb re-derived calls from the PCR reads in MiXCR, one entry per CDR3 protein. The sample carries about 830,000 distinct CDR3 sequences, approximately 15% recorded once. This receptor was taken from a male patient under 18 who had a stem cell transplant for acute lymphoblastic leukemia, so the T cells may come from the graft donor. The source material was PBMCs, mostly from graft donor cells, sampled 360 days after TCRalphabeta/CD19-depleted stem cell transplant. This chain joins TRBV24-1 and TRBJ1-1; D unclear. CDR3 amino acids: CATSGSLGPRGNTEAFF. The CDR3 coding sequence is TGTGCCACCAGCGGGAGTTTGGGTCCCCGGGGGAACACTGAAGCTTTCTTT.